What follows are 5 T cell receptor beta chains derived from one specimen sequenced in a study of T-cell memory formation after mild COVID-19. TCRdb reprocessed the 5' RACE reads via MiXCR and lists one record per CDR3 protein. The sample has 300,000 to 400,000 distinct CDR3 sequences; 28% are singletons. Sequencing was carried out using PBMCs or a T cell subset sorted from them (not recorded which). The receptor set was obtained from an adult woman who had mild COVID-19 (a few samples of this study predate the infection). Cell type and time point are not known.

V usage is TRBV5-1 and J usage is TRBJ1-2; D is possibly TRBD1 (5 bases). The CDR3 spans 15 residues. V was cut by 4 bases and J by 1 base, with 14 bases left in between. CDR1 is SGHRS, CDR2 YFSETQ, per germline. The CDR3, as DNA: TGCGCCAGCAGCACGCACGGGGGAGATAACTATGGCTACACCTTC. Protein: CASSTHGGDNYGYTF.

The V gene is TRBV6-5, the J gene TRBJ1-1; the D is unclear. The germline gives CDR1 MNHEY, CDR2 SVGAGI. Trimming pared 6 bases from V and 0 bases from J, leaving 14 bases between. This CDR3 is 15 amino acids long. The DNA of the CDR3 is TGTGCCAGCAGCCTGCGGCACCTTTTGAACACTGAAGCTTTCTTT. Translating gives CASSLRHLLNTEAFF.

The chain employs TRBV7-8 and TRBJ1-1; the D is unclear. This CDR3 has 13 residues. Looked up from germline, CDR1 is SGHVS and CDR2 is FQNEAQ. Trimming cost V 2 bases and J 2 bases, with 6 bases left between them. The CDR3 loop reads CASSLRRNTEAFF. The CDR3 coding sequence is TGTGCCAGCAGCTTACGCAGAAACACTGAAGCTTTCTTT.

This clonotype has just a few counts. The chain couples TRBV11-1 to TRBJ2-7; D gene ambiguous. Trimming removed 5 bases at V and 0 bases at J, with 8 bases between. The CDR3 covers 13 residues. Germline V gene sequence: CDR1 SGHAT, CDR2 FQDESV (reference sequence). The CDR3 region has the DNA TGTGCCAGCAGCCCAATACACTCCTACGAGCAGTACTTC. This encodes CASSPIHSYEQYF. The full variable domain, with the rest looked up from reference TRBV11-1 and TRBJ2-7, is EAEVAQSPRYKITEKSQAVAFWCDPISGHATLYWYRQILGQGPELLVQFQDESVVDDSQLPKDRFSAERLKGVDSTLKIQPAELGDSAMYLCASSPIHSYEQYFGPGTRLTVT.

This clonotype was seen a handful of times. The J gene is TRBJ2-1, the V gene TRBV9; tentatively, D is TRBD1 (5 bases). Germline assignment: CDR1 SGDLS and CDR2 YYNGEE. This CDR3 contains 14 residues. Trimming took off 0 bases at V and 4 bases at J, with 8 bases between the two ends. CDR3 sequence reads: CASSVVRDYNEQFF. CDR3 nucleotide sequence: TGTGCCAGCAGCGTAGTCAGGGATTACAATGAGCAGTTCTTC.